In its sample, the clone carrying this TCR beta chain was seen once. The data were obtained in a study of blood T cell repertoires in COVID-19. Study-wide background: Samples representing acute and convalescent COVID-19 were sourced from the United States, Italy and Spain. The analysed material was cDNA or gDNA that came from T cells, B-cell-depleted T cells, or PBMCs.

Original processing notes: Researchers report that nucleated cell counts were estimated from reference gene primer amplification. Generated by immunoSEQ multiplex PCR, the TCRdb table keeps only in-frame clones and is missing some. The V and J calls and clone size were taken over from that table, and D and trimming were inferred from the DNA. Counted here are roughly 300,000 clones, approximately 88% occurring once; the ten biggest clones make up under 7.5%. The CDR3 sequence is 14 residues long. The V end was cut by 5 bases, the J end by 2 bases, with 11 bases between. Germline CDR1 SGHTA, CDR2 FQGNSA.

The sample consisted of peripheral blood. This TCR was sampled from a man between 18 and 29 years old who had recovered from COVID-19. This chain joins TRBV7-2 and TRBJ2-3; D is possibly TRBD2 (6 bases). CDR3 bases: TGTGCCAGCAGCCCTCGGGGGAACACAGATACGCAGTATTTT. It codes for CASSPRGNTDTQYF.